The clone carrying this T cell receptor (beta chain) was seen repeatedly, ten times or more. Its specificity is not known. There were TCR beta CDR3 regions amplified from RNA transcripts. First-round RT-PCR targeting the TCR CDR3 was performed with the HTBI primer set. MiXCR was run by TCRdb on the multiplex PCR reads, yielding one entry per CDR3 protein. The repertoire includes 500,000 to 650,000 distinct CDR3 sequences, 46% of them detected once, and around 44% sits in the top ten. These data belong to a study of T cells in Graves' hyperthyroidism and ophthalmopathy. Study-wide points: Blood also carried most thyroid clonotypes expanded above 0.001.

Thyroid ultrasound, orbital computed tomography, clinical symptoms, and serum thyroxine and TRAb underpinned diagnoses. V lost 6 bases and J lost 1; bases outside the gene matches: 8. The CDR3 is 16 amino acids. Germline lookup yields CDR1 MGHDK and CDR2 SYGVNS. The sequencing sample was made of peripheral blood or thyroid tissue (not recorded which). The chain uses TRBV25-1 and TRBJ2-7; 11 nucleotides match TRBD2. The receptor was derived from an adult woman with Graves' disease, either hyperthyroidism or ophthalmopathy (not recorded which). CDR3 protein: CASRPTTSGRSYEQYF. CDR3 bases: TGTGCCAGCAGACCGACTACTAGCGGGAGATCCTACGAGCAGTACTTC.